One and the same sample provided the 3 T cell receptor beta chains below, sequenced in a study of shared clonotypes between healthy human individuals. Some clones are missing from TCRdb's copy, which holds only in-frame ones; the method was immunoSEQ multiplex PCR. The sample gives a few hundred thousand clones, more than 95% of which show up once; less than 0.065% is in the top ten. Sequences were obtained from naive CD4+ T cells sorted from blood. Subset given: CD45RA+ positively selected. The receptors originated from a woman between 25 and 40 years old in good health.

This rearrangement joins TRBV28 to TRBJ1-4; D unresolved. This CDR3 spans 15 amino acids. V gave up 11 bases and J gave up 0 bases, with 16 bases separating them. Germline values: CDR1 MDHEN, CDR2 SYDVKM. The CDR3 DNA sequence: TGTGCCGCAGCCTCCGGCCCTGCAACTAATGAAAAACTGTTTTTT. Translated: CAAASGPATNEKLFF.

The chain has TRBV19 and TRBJ2-1; a weak D match, TRBD1 (5 bases). The length of the CDR3 is 12 residues. Trimming took 7 bases from V and 4 from J, leaving 8 bases between them. Germline V gives CDR1 LNHDA, CDR2 SQIVND (reference sequence). The CDR3 DNA reads TGTGCCAGTACTTCAGGGTACAATGAGCAGTTCTTC. Translated: CASTSGYNEQFF.

This clone has a single count. The chain couples TRBV10-2 to TRBJ2-7, with TRBD2 matching over 9 bases. The trim removed 3 bases at V and 3 bases at J, leaving 6 bases unmatched. This CDR3 region has 15 residues. The germline V gene has CDR1 WSHSY and CDR2 SAAADI. The CDR3 protein is CASSDSLAGFYEQYF. The CDR3 DNA reads TGCGCCAGCAGTGACTCGCTAGCGGGATTCTACGAGCAGTACTTC.